Each of the 8 T cell receptor beta chains below was sequenced from the same sample in a study of CXCR3-negative and CXCR3-positive naive CD8 T cells. The study made its TRB cDNA libraries by 5' RACE, adding UMI labels. TCRdb processed the 5' RACE reads again and assigns one entry to each CDR3 protein, with no DNA. Its table lists 38,000 or so distinct CDR3 sequences. Input material: naive CXCR3- CD8+ T cells from blood. Subset defined: CD45RO-CCR7+CD27+CD95- naive CD8+ T cells lacking CXCR3 (TNR3-). These TCRs come from a human donor in good health. Some clones in this sample may be carry-over from other donors' samples.

CDR3 protein: CASSSQGMNTEAFF. The V gene is TRBV5-1, the J gene TRBJ1-1; TCRdb selects TRBD1, and the lack of DNA leaves this call unchecked. In germline, CDR1 is SGHRS, CDR2 YFSETQ. There are 14 residues in the CDR3.

The chain employs TRBV6-6 and TRBJ2-1. This CDR3 spans 11 amino acids. Germline loops: CDR1 MNHNY, CDR2 SVGAGI (reference sequence). CDR3 loop: CASSPNGEQFF.

The CDR3 here is CASSSTGSSNEKLFF. The chain carries TRBV7-9 and TRBJ1-4; TCRdb's assignment of TRBD1 cannot be checked, as there is no DNA. CDR3 length equals 15 residues. Germline lookup yields CDR1 SEHNR and CDR2 FQNEAQ (reference sequence). Using reference TRBV7-9 and TRBJ1-4 for the parts outside the CDR3, the full variable domain is DTGVSQNPRHKITKRGQNVTFRCDPISEHNRLYWYRQTLGQGPEFLTYFQNEAQLEKSRLLSDRFSAERPKGSFSTLEIQRTEQGDSAMYLCASSSTGSSNEKLFFGSGTQLSVL.

This clonotype shows up as medium-sized by frequency. The J gene is TRBJ1-2, the V gene TRBV6-5. The CDR3 has 14 residues. Germline lookup yields CDR1 MNHEY and CDR2 SVGAGI. The CDR3 loop is CASRTTGTAGGYTF.

The CDR3 sequence is CASSLGSRGRLYEQYF. The J gene is TRBJ2-7, the V gene TRBV13; the D call from TCRdb, TRBD1, cannot be confirmed without DNA. The CDR3 has 16 amino acids. Germline assignment: CDR1 PRHDT and CDR2 FYEKMQ (reference sequence).

The chain carries TRBV29-1 and TRBJ2-1; the D call of TRBD2 rests on TCRdb alone, since no DNA is present to check it. CDR3 length equals 13 residues. The germline V gene encodes CDR1 SQVTM and CDR2 ANQGSEA. The chain's CDR3 is CSVVLASIYEQFF.

The chain carries TRBV7-3 and TRBJ1-1. This CDR3 is 15 amino acids long. In germline, CDR1 is SGHTA, CDR2 FQGTGA. CDR3 sequence reads: CASSPSVGPSTEAFF.

J is TRBJ2-7 and V is TRBV11-2; TCRdb outputs TRBD1, but without DNA this stays unchecked. The CDR3 sequence is 13 residues long. CDR1 and CDR2 from the germline V gene are SGHAT and FQNNGV. CDR3 protein: CASSITTGNEQYF.